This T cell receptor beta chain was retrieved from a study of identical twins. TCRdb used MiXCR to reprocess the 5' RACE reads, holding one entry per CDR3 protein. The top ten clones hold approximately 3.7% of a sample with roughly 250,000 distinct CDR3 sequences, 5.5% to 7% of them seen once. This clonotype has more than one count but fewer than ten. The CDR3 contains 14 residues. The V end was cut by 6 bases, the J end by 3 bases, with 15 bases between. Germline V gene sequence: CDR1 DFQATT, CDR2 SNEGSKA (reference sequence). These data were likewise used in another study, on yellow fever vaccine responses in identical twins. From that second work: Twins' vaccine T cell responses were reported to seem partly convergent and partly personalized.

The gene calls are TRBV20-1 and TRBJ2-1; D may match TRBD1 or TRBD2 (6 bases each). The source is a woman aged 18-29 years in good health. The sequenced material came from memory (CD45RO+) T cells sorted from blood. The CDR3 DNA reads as TGCAGTGCCACGGGGGCTAGACTCTACAATGAGCAGTTCTTC. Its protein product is CSATGARLYNEQFF.